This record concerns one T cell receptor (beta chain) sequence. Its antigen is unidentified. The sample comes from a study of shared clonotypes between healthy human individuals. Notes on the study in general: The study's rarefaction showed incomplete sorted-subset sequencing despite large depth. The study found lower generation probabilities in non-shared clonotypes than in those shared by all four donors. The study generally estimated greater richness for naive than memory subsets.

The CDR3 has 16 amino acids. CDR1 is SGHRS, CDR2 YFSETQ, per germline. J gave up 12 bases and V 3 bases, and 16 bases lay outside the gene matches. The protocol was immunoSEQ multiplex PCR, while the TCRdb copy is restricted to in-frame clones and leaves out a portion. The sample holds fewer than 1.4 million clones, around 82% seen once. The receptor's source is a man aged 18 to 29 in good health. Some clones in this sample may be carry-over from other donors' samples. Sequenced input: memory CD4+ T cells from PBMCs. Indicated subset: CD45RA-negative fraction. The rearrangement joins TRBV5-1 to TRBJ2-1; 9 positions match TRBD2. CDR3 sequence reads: CASSSAQRGDLGGQFF. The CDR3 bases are TGCGCCAGCAGCTCTGCCCAGCGGGGGGACCTCGGGGGGCAGTTCTTC.